These 14 T cell receptor beta chains originate from one sample sequenced in a study of human thymus T cells. Clones were read by immunoSEQ multiplex PCR, and TCRdb kept only the in-frame ones, dropping some. Of roughly 120,000 clones listed, around 95% are singletons. Resections removed during corrective heart surgery provided the thymus tissue used. The specimen sequenced was thymus tissue. Source of these receptors: a boy younger than two with a congenital heart defect but otherwise immunologically healthy.

The rearrangement links TRBV5-1 to TRBJ1-1, with unresolved D. This CDR3 has 11 amino acids. Germline assignment: CDR1 SGHRS and CDR2 YFSETQ. V lost 0 bases, J lost 6 bases, and 3 bases lay in between. The CDR3 bases are TGCGCCAGCAGCTTGGCATCTGAAGCTTTCTTT. Amino acid sequence: CASSLASEAFF.

The rearrangement uses TRBV12-2 and TRBJ2-7. TRBV12-2 is tagged as a pseudogene. The CDR3 spans 11 residues. Here the CDR3 DNA reads TGTGCAAGTCGCTTCCAGTACGGGCAGTACTTC. Translating it yields CASRFQYGQYF.

The chain links TRBV21-1 to TRBJ1-1. TRBV21-1 is recorded as a pseudogene. The CDR3 runs to 13 residues. The CDR3 is CASKPGANTEAFF. The CDR3 DNA reads as TGTGCCAGCAAGCCGGGAGCGAACACTGAAGCTTTCTTT.

This clone came up once. The chain links TRBV21-1 to TRBJ2-7; the table's D call of TRBD1 was not tested on the DNA. TRBV21-1 is a pseudogene. This CDR3 is built from 12 residues. CDR3 sequence (DNA): TGTGCCAGCAGCAAAAATAGGGGCGAGCAGTACTTC. It translates to CASSKNRGEQYF.

This chain connects TRBV19 to TRBJ1-6; D remains unclear. Trimming removed 4 bases from V and 0 bases from J, with 13 bases in between. This CDR3 is 17 amino acids long. CDR1 and CDR2 (germline): LNHDA, SQIVND (reference sequence). This chain's CDR3 is CASSTRLLSSYNSPLHF. CDR3 bases: TGTGCCAGTAGTACGCGCCTCCTCAGCTCCTATAATTCACCCCTCCACTTT.

The chain links TRBV9 to TRBJ2-5, with TRBD2 matching over 12 bases. The germline V gene has CDR1 SGDLS and CDR2 YYNGEE. V gave up 4 bases and J gave up 5 bases; unmatched junction bases: 6. The CDR3 sequence is 15 residues long. This CDR3 reads CASSPSGGARETQYF. Written as DNA, the CDR3 is TGTGCCAGCAGCCCTAGCGGGGGGGCCCGGGAGACCCAGTACTTC.

This clone appeared once. The chain carries TRBV4-1 and TRBJ1-3; 10 bases map to TRBD1. With 4 bases clipped from V and 0 bases from J, the junction kept 3 bases outside the gene matches. Germline CDR1 reads MGHRA; CDR2 reads YSYEKL. This CDR3 contains 16 residues. The CDR3 nucleotides are TGCGCCAGCAGCCGGACAGGGGGGGTCTCTGGAAACACCATATATTTT. This gives the protein CASSRTGGVSGNTIYF.

The chain carries TRBV27 and TRBJ2-3; TRBD1 is a possible D gene (6 bases). The CDR3 runs to 19 residues. V lost 5 bases, J lost 4 bases, and 28 bases lay in between. CDR1 is MNHEY and CDR2 is SMNVEV in the germline V gene (reference sequence). The CDR3 loop is CASSGPHRTGIRSPDTQYF. The CDR3 nucleotides read TGTGCCAGCAGTGGACCGCACAGAACAGGGATTAGAAGTCCAGATACGCAGTATTTT.

The chain recombines TRBV4-2 with TRBJ2-7, with D possibly being TRBD1 (5 bases). This CDR3 spans 15 amino acids. Trimming shortened V by 1 base and J by 2 bases, and 12 bases separated the two germline ends. Germline lookup yields CDR1 LGHNA and CDR2 YNFKEQ. CDR3 loop: CASSQGRLGPYEQYF. CDR3 DNA: TGTGCCAGCAGCCAAGGCAGGTTGGGGCCCTACGAGCAGTACTTC.

CDR3 region: CASGTDYEQYF. The CDR3 nucleotides read TGTGCCAGCGGGACGGACTACGAGCAGTACTTC. The chain links TRBV6-5 to TRBJ2-7, with D perhaps assigned TRBD1 or TRBD2 (5 bases each). This CDR3 has 11 amino acids. The germline gives CDR1 MNHEY, CDR2 SVGAGI. Trimming removed 8 bases at V and 3 bases at J, with 8 bases between.

J is TRBJ2-1 and V is TRBV7-3; 14 bases map to TRBD2. Looked up from germline, CDR1 is SGHTA and CDR2 is FQGTGA. Trimming at V came to 5 bases and at J to 5 bases, leaving 2 bases not matched to a gene. CDR3 length equals 15 residues. The CDR3 region has the DNA TGTGCCAGCAGCGGGACTAGCGGGGGACACAATGAGCAGTTCTTC. This encodes CASSGTSGGHNEQFF.

The rearrangement joins TRBV14 to TRBJ2-1; the match to TRBD2 covers 15 bases. The CDR3 consists of 17 residues. The germline gives CDR1 SGHDN, CDR2 FVKESK. The junction had 1 base not matched to a gene; V was cut back by 2 bases and J by 2 bases. This CDR3 is CASSQWTSGGAYNEQFF. Written as DNA, the CDR3 is TGTGCCAGCAGCCAATGGACTAGCGGGGGGGCCTACAATGAGCAGTTCTTC.

The CDR3 loop is CASSTRTDINSPLHF. Here the CDR3 DNA reads TGTGCCAGTAGTACTCGGACAGACATTAATTCACCCCTCCACTTT. V gene TRBV19 combines with J gene TRBJ1-6; a weak D match, TRBD1 (6 bases). V was cut by 4 bases and J by 6 bases, with 13 bases left in between. The CDR3 is made up of 15 amino acids. Germline CDR1 LNHDA, CDR2 SQIVND (reference sequence).

V and J are TRBV7-9 and TRBJ2-1; 9 positions match TRBD1. Germline V gene lookup returns CDR1 SEHNR and CDR2 FQNEAQ (reference sequence). V trimming: 2 bases; J trimming: 9 bases; junction bases outside the gene matches: 17. This CDR3 region has 18 residues. The CDR3 here is CASSLFFTGQGGRSEQFF. For the CDR3, the DNA is TGTGCCAGCAGCTTATTCTTTACGGGACAGGGAGGAAGGAGTGAGCAGTTCTTC.